These 9 T cell receptor beta chains share one sample of origin, sequenced in a study of beta chain features in type 1 diabetes. The investigators reverse transcribed all of the isolated RNA, so they sequenced expressed TCRB transcripts. The assay was immunoSEQ multiplex PCR, and TCRdb's table has in-frame clones only and misses some. The sample lists about 150,000 clones; about 10% were seen once. The material sequenced was naive CD4+ T cells from blood. Receptor source: a young man in good health.

There are a few counts of this clone. The gene calls are TRBV7-9 and TRBJ2-1; possibly TRBD1 for D (5 bases). The CDR3 is made up of 15 amino acids. Germline V CDR1 and CDR2: SEHNR, FQNEAQ (reference sequence). V was shortened by 2 bases and J by 5 bases, with 13 bases between the two germline ends. This CDR3 is CASSLKPRGDNEQFF. The CDR3 nucleotides are TGTGCCAGCAGCTTAAAGCCAAGGGGCGACAATGAGCAGTTCTTC.

This clone was picked up a small number of times. This chain uses TRBV4-1 with TRBJ2-3, with 8 bases aligning to TRBD2. Germline assignment: CDR1 MGHRA and CDR2 YSYEKL. Unmatched junction bases numbered 8, after V lost 4 bases and J lost 2 bases. This CDR3 spans 16 amino acids. CDR3 protein: CASSRGGRGDTDTQYF. DNA for the CDR3: TGCGCCAGCAGCCGGGGGGGGCGGGGGGACACAGATACGCAGTATTTT.

Comment on this clone: Its ends do not fully match the called genes, so a read error is possible. The chain links TRBV5-4 to TRBJ2-1, with TRBD2 matching over 10 bases. The CDR3 has 19 residues. CDR1 and CDR2 (germline): SGHNT, YYREEE (reference sequence). As DNA, the CDR3 is TGCGCCAGCAGCCATTCAGGACTAGCGGTTCACAGCTCCTACAATGAGCAGTTCTTC. Protein sequence: CASSHSGLAVHSSYNEQFF.

The chain carries TRBV20-1 and TRBJ2-2, with D uncertain. CDR1 is DFQATT, CDR2 SNEGSKA, per germline (reference sequence). V lost 5 bases, J lost 8 bases, and 6 bases lay in between. The CDR3 has 10 residues. This CDR3 reads CSARRGELFF. The CDR3 nucleotides read TGCAGTGCTCGCCGGGGGGAGCTGTTTTTT.

This clone has a handful of counts. V and J are TRBV7-2 and TRBJ1-2, with 7 bases that match TRBD1. CDR1 and CDR2 (germline): SGHTA, FQGNSA. This CDR3 spans 14 amino acids. Trimming removed 1 base from V and 4 bases from J; junction bases left unmatched: 3. The CDR3: CASSLDRGGYGYTF. CDR3 DNA: TGTGCCAGCAGCTTAGACAGGGGCGGCTATGGCTACACCTTC.

J is TRBJ2-2 and V is TRBV6-1, with TRBD2 identical over 11 bases. This CDR3 has 15 amino acids. Germline loops: CDR1 MNHNS, CDR2 SASEGT. V dropped 3 bases and J dropped 3; count of bases not matched to a gene: 0. CDR3 coding DNA: TGTGCCAGCAGTGATAGCGGGGGGGACACCGGGGAGCTGTTTTTT. It encodes CASSDSGGDTGELFF.

The genes are TRBV5-4 and TRBJ2-7; 10 bases agree with TRBD1. The CDR3 covers 14 residues. The V gene end was trimmed by 3 bases and the J gene end by 6 bases; junction bases not matched to a gene: 6. Germline lookup yields CDR1 SGHNT and CDR2 YYREEE (reference sequence). The CDR3 is CASSSRDRGGEQYF. CDR3 nucleotides: TGTGCCAGCAGCTCCCGGGACAGGGGAGGCGAGCAGTACTTC.

The genes are TRBV10-3 and TRBJ2-5; 7 nucleotides line up with TRBD2. The CDR3 totals 17 residues. V trimming: 2 bases; J trimming: 4 bases; junction bases outside the gene matches: 13. The germline gives CDR1 ENHRY, CDR2 SYGVKD. The CDR3 region is CAISEGVGRARGETQYF. CDR3 nucleotide sequence: TGTGCCATCAGTGAGGGGGTGGGGAGGGCCCGGGGAGAGACCCAGTACTTC.

This chain uses TRBV5-4 with TRBJ1-4, with 9 bases that match TRBD1. The germline V gene has CDR1 SGHNT and CDR2 YYREEE (reference sequence). This CDR3 has 15 amino acids. With 0 bases clipped from V and 8 bases from J, the junction kept 5 bases outside the gene matches. The CDR3 loop is CASSLGGQGGEKLFF. The CDR3 bases are TGTGCCAGCAGCTTGGGGGGACAGGGAGGCGAAAAACTGTTTTTT. Together with reference TRBV5-4 and TRBJ1-4, the CDR3 gives the full variable domain: ETGVTQSPTHLIKTRGQQVTLRCSSQSGHNTVSWYQQALGQGPQFIFQYYREEENGRGNFPPRFSGLQFPNYSSELNVNALELDDSALYLCASSLGGQGGEKLFFGSGTQLSVL.